Listed here are 13 T cell receptor beta chains from one sample, sequenced in a study of beta chain features in type 1 diabetes. Isolated RNA was reverse transcribed in full, so expressed TCRB transcripts were sequenced. TCRdb keeps only in-frame clones here, not all; method: immunoSEQ multiplex PCR. Among 250,000 to 300,000 clones, about 7.8% were seen once, and the ten largest hold 1%. The sample consisted of central memory CD4+ T cells from blood. All receptors derive from a woman between 18 and 29 years old in good health.

This clone turned up a few times. This sample includes further DNA sequences coding for the same CDR3. The chain carries TRBV29-1 and TRBJ1-5, with 7 bases identical to TRBD1. The CDR3 is 17 amino acids. Germline lookup yields CDR1 SQVTM and CDR2 ANQGSEA. This chain's CDR3 is CSGATQGPRYSNQPQHF. The DNA of the CDR3 is TGCAGTGGGGCCACACAGGGGCCGCGGTATAGCAATCAGCCCCAGCATTTT.

V usage is TRBV4-3 and J usage is TRBJ1-2; a possible D gene is TRBD1 (5 bases). The V and J ends lost 4 bases and 8 bases respectively, with 14 bases between them. The CDR3 is made up of 13 amino acids. Germline values: CDR1 LGHNA, CDR2 YSLEER. The chain's CDR3 is CASSPSGFRGYTF. The CDR3 DNA reads as TGCGCCAGCAGCCCGTCAGGGTTTCGAGGCTACACCTTC.

This clone turned up a few times. CDR3 DNA sequence: TGTGCCAGCAGCCTCGCGGGGGGGAATGAAAAACTGTTTTTT. Translating it yields CASSLAGGNEKLFF. V usage is TRBV4-2 and J usage is TRBJ1-4; TRBD1 might be the D (5 bases). CDR3 size: 14 residues. From germline, CDR1 is LGHNA and CDR2 YNFKEQ. With 4 bases removed from V and 5 bases from J, the gap between germline ends came to 11 bases.

A word on this clone: The sample has other DNA sequences that encode this CDR3 too. The CDR3 protein is CASSVGAGSQETQYF. The CDR3 bases are TGTGCCAGCAGCGTAGGCGCAGGGTCCCAAGAGACCCAGTACTTC. V gene TRBV9 combines with J gene TRBJ2-5; D might be TRBD1 (5 bases). The CDR3 is 15 amino acids. Trimming stripped 0 bases from V and 1 base from J, with 10 bases between. Germline assignment: CDR1 SGDLS and CDR2 YYNGEE.

The chain couples TRBV5-1 to TRBJ2-2; 7 bases fit TRBD1. The ends lost 2 bases at V and 4 bases at J; junction bases unmatched: 14. This CDR3 is 18 amino acids long. In germline, CDR1 is SGHRS, CDR2 YFSETQ. Written as DNA, the CDR3 is TGCGCCAGCAGCTTCTTGCCGACCGACAGGGTGACCACCGGGGAGCTGTTTTTT. Translation gives CASSFLPTDRVTTGELFF.

There are a few counts of this clone. This sequence joins TRBV4-1 and TRBJ2-1, with a weak D call TRBD2 (6 bases). Germline V lookup: CDR1 MGHRA, CDR2 YSYEKL. Between the trimmed V and J ends, which lost 3 bases and 7 bases, there was a span of 10 bases. The CDR3 runs 13 residues. CDR3 loop: CASSQIRENEQFF. The CDR3 coding sequence is TGCGCCAGCAGCCAGATCCGGGAGAATGAGCAGTTCTTC.

This clone was seen a few times. The V and J genes are TRBV5-1 and TRBJ1-1; D gene unclear. V lost 1 base to trimming and J lost 3 bases, with 10 bases between them. The germline V gene encodes CDR1 SGHRS and CDR2 YFSETQ. This CDR3 spans 14 amino acids. The CDR3 here is CASSLTGYDTEAFF. CDR3 nucleotides: TGCGCCAGCAGCTTGACCGGGTATGACACTGAAGCTTTCTTT.

Ten or more counts support this clone. V is TRBV29-1 and J is TRBJ2-2; a possible D gene is TRBD2 (6 bases). In germline, CDR1 is SQVTM, CDR2 ANQGSEA. The length of the CDR3 is 15 residues. V was pared by 5 bases and J by 1 base, with 14 bases between. CDR3 residues: CSVSPRGGNTGELFF. The CDR3 DNA is TGCAGCGTTTCTCCCCGGGGAGGGAACACCGGGGAGCTGTTTTTT.

The chain couples TRBV5-1 to TRBJ2-2; possible D gene TRBD1, 6 bases. Trimming took off 0 bases at V and 9 bases at J, with 12 bases between the two ends. The CDR3 spans 14 residues. Germline V lookup: CDR1 SGHRS, CDR2 YFSETQ. CDR3 DNA sequence: TGCGCCAGCAGCTTGGGTCAGGGGAAGCGGGAGCTGTTTTTT. This gives the protein CASSLGQGKRELFF.

J is TRBJ1-4 and V is TRBV5-4; no definite D call. The CDR3 is made up of 14 amino acids. V lost 4 bases and J lost 8, with 15 bases in between. CDR1 is SGHNT, CDR2 YYREEE, per germline (reference sequence). In DNA form, the CDR3 reads TGTGCCAGCAGCCGGGGAGGTCATGAGGAAAAACTGTTTTTT. Amino acids: CASSRGGHEEKLFF. The full variable domain, with the rest looked up from reference TRBV5-4 and TRBJ1-4, is ETGVTQSPTHLIKTRGQQVTLRCSSQSGHNTVSWYQQALGQGPQFIFQYYREEENGRGNFPPRFSGLQFPNYSSELNVNALELDDSALYLCASSRGGHEEKLFFGSGTQLSVL.

The chain recombines TRBV5-4 with TRBJ2-6; TRBD2 matches 7 bases. The germline CDR1 and CDR2 sequences are SGHNT and YYREEE (reference sequence). Trimming at V came to 0 bases and at J to 8 bases, leaving 8 bases not matched to a gene. The CDR3 consists of 16 residues. CDR3 protein: CASSLAGPGGPNVLTF. The CDR3 region has the DNA TGTGCCAGCAGCTTGGCCGGACCGGGGGGACCCAACGTCCTGACTTTC.

The chain has TRBV5-5 and TRBJ1-5; 9 bases align to TRBD1. Germline V lookup: CDR1 SGHKS, CDR2 YYEKEE (reference sequence). CDR3 length: 13 amino acids. The trim removed 3 bases at V and 7 bases at J, leaving 2 bases unmatched. CDR3 in amino acids: CASSWDRAQPQHF. The CDR3 DNA is TGTGCCAGCAGCTGGGACAGGGCCCAGCCCCAGCATTTT.

The chain joins TRBV5-6 to TRBJ2-1; 14 nucleotides agree with TRBD2. CDR3 size: 16 residues. Germline loops: CDR1 SGHDT, CDR2 YYEEEE. J was trimmed by 8 bases and V by 4 bases; bases with no gene match: 8. CDR3 protein: CASSPGTSGSRYEQFF. DNA of the CDR3: TGTGCCAGCAGCCCTGGGACTAGCGGGAGTCGGTATGAGCAGTTCTTC.